In its sample, the clone carrying this TCR beta chain was seen a few times. The antigen remains undetermined. The source of the sample is a study of cytomegalovirus exposure and HLA in healthy donors. Overall study results and limits: Immune exposure was documented only through CMV serostatus. The study flagged approximately 180 TCR beta chains as cytomegalovirus-associated.

PCR used 60 Vbeta primers and 13 Jbeta primers. Using immunoSEQ multiplex PCR, the repertoire was profiled, and TCRdb retains in-frame clones only, with some absent. The sample contains about 210,000 clones, around 79% of which appear only once. This CDR3 contains 13 residues. V shed 5 bases and J 6 bases; nucleotides not matched to a gene: 8. Germline V gives CDR1 GTSNPN, CDR2 SVGIG (reference sequence). The receptor was derived from a male donor in good health and CMV-seronegative. The sample comprised PBMCs. V and J are TRBV30 and TRBJ1-2; TRBD1 matches at 8 bases. In DNA, the CDR3 is TGTGCCTGGTACCGGGACAGGCCAAATGGCTACACCTTC. Its protein product is CAWYRDRPNGYTF.